Listed below are T cell receptor beta chains from one sample, sequenced in a study of cytomegalovirus exposure and HLA in healthy donors. This table comes from immunoSEQ multiplex PCR, and its TCRdb copy is limited to in-frame clones, with some not included. In the table there are 200,000 to 250,000 clones, less than 85% of which are singletons. The sequenced sample consisted of PBMCs. The receptors were gathered from a woman younger than 35 in good health and CMV-seronegative. The CDR3 runs from the conserved cysteine through the conserved F or W. Each record gives: V gene, D gene, J gene, CDR3 protein. The D gene is left open where the match is weak.

V gene: TRBV15; D gene: TRBD2; J gene: TRBJ2-7; CDR3 protein: CATSSVSGSSLPYEQYF
V gene: TRBV6-5; D gene: TRBD1; J gene: TRBJ1-2; CDR3 protein: CASSYSGQGVTFGYTF
V gene: TRBV5-4; D gene: TRBD1; J gene: TRBJ1-2; CDR3 protein: CASSLQGDYGYTF
V gene: TRBV27; D gene: TRBD2; J gene: TRBJ2-7; CDR3 protein: CASSQLGGGPSEQYF
V gene: TRBV13; D gene: TRBD1; J gene: TRBJ1-1; CDR3 protein: CASSLGAGQGAPEAFF
V gene: TRBV11-2; D gene: .; J gene: TRBJ2-7; CDR3 protein: CASSLAPSLYEQYF
V gene: TRBV2; D gene: TRBD2; J gene: TRBJ2-3; CDR3 protein: CASRHYGTSGSTDTQYF
V gene: TRBV7-3; D gene: TRBD2; J gene: TRBJ2-4; CDR3 protein: CASSLQGGAPKNIQYF
V gene: TRBV27; D gene: .; J gene: TRBJ1-2; CDR3 protein: CASSLSGQTPYGYTF
V gene: TRBV5-1; D gene: TRBD2; J gene: TRBJ2-1; CDR3 protein: CASSLLLAGANEQFF
V gene: TRBV6-6; D gene: TRBD1; J gene: TRBJ2-7; CDR3 protein: CASSRGQGTYEQYF
V gene: TRBV5-1; D gene: .; J gene: TRBJ1-1; CDR3 protein: CASSPDPAGARTEAFF
V gene: TRBV10-1; D gene: .; J gene: TRBJ1-6; CDR3 protein: CASSGTLGSPLHF
V gene: TRBV30; D gene: TRBD1; J gene: TRBJ1-6; CDR3 protein: CACADRGPGSPLHF
V gene: TRBV6-1; D gene: .; J gene: TRBJ2-2; CDR3 protein: CASSDPNTGELFF
V gene: TRBV5-1; D gene: .; J gene: TRBJ2-1; CDR3 protein: CASSADRTFNNEQFF
V gene: TRBV27; D gene: .; J gene: TRBJ1-1; CDR3 protein: CASRKSLTGNTEAFF
V gene: TRBV6-6; D gene: TRBD1; J gene: TRBJ2-7; CDR3 protein: CASSYMGTASYEQYF
V gene: TRBV29-1; D gene: .; J gene: TRBJ1-1; CDR3 protein: CSVAGRGNTEAFF
V gene: TRBV5-4; D gene: .; J gene: TRBJ2-7; CDR3 protein: CASSSRDGSSYEQYF
V gene: TRBV9; D gene: TRBD1; J gene: TRBJ2-1; CDR3 protein: CASSVVGTGYGEQFF
V gene: TRBV5-1; D gene: TRBD1; J gene: TRBJ2-5; CDR3 protein: CASSLVGQGGETQYF
V gene: TRBV30; D gene: .; J gene: TRBJ1-1; CDR3 protein: CAWNRNTEAFF
V gene: TRBV6-5; D gene: .; J gene: TRBJ1-5; CDR3 protein: CASSPLGEGVQPQHF
V gene: TRBV6-1; D gene: .; J gene: TRBJ2-3; CDR3 protein: CASSLGPASPDTQYF
V gene: TRBV2; D gene: .; J gene: TRBJ1-1; CDR3 protein: CASIIRMNTEAFF
V gene: TRBV23-1; D gene: .; J gene: TRBJ1-2; CDR3 protein: CASSLLLIFTPYGYTF
V gene: TRBV30; D gene: .; J gene: TRBJ1-6; CDR3 protein: CAWMEHSPLHF
V gene: TRBV10-3; D gene: TRBD1; J gene: TRBJ1-2; CDR3 protein: CAISSGGNDYGYTF
V gene: TRBV5-8; D gene: TRBD1; J gene: TRBJ1-2; CDR3 protein: CASTPDRVYGYTF
V gene: TRBV2; D gene: .; J gene: TRBJ2-3; CDR3 protein: CASSGTGGVDTQYF
V gene: TRBV5-5; D gene: .; J gene: TRBJ2-7; CDR3 protein: CASSLRGDEQYF
V gene: TRBV2; D gene: .; J gene: TRBJ2-3; CDR3 protein: CARASTDTQYF
V gene: TRBV6-6; D gene: TRBD2; J gene: TRBJ2-7; CDR3 protein: CASSTRSGSSYEQYF
V gene: TRBV9; D gene: TRBD2; J gene: TRBJ2-1; CDR3 protein: CASSVGGGLGGDEQFF
V gene: TRBV5-1; D gene: .; J gene: TRBJ1-5; CDR3 protein: CASSPDSRGNQPQHF
V gene: TRBV4-2; D gene: TRBD2; J gene: TRBJ2-1; CDR3 protein: CASSPTSAKDNEQFF
V gene: TRBV6-6; D gene: .; J gene: TRBJ1-1; CDR3 protein: CASTHPENTEAFF
V gene: TRBV21-1; D gene: .; J gene: TRBJ1-2; CDR3 protein: CATRPYGYTF
V gene: TRBV6-6; D gene: .; J gene: TRBJ1-3; CDR3 protein: CASSAGNPGNTIYF
V gene: TRBV28; D gene: .; J gene: TRBJ2-7; CDR3 protein: CASSPPTGPYEQYF
V gene: TRBV20-1; D gene: .; J gene: TRBJ2-7; CDR3 protein: CSAGLVAEQYF
V gene: TRBV6-1; D gene: TRBD1; J gene: TRBJ1-5; CDR3 protein: CASQGGAGNQPQHF
V gene: TRBV7-8; D gene: .; J gene: TRBJ1-1; CDR3 protein: CASSLRTRSRNTEAFF
V gene: TRBV5-1; D gene: .; J gene: TRBJ1-1; CDR3 protein: CASSSRDGAGTEAFF
V gene: TRBV11-2; D gene: .; J gene: TRBJ1-4; CDR3 protein: CASSPRVGGVNEKLFF
V gene: TRBV9; D gene: .; J gene: TRBJ1-2; CDR3 protein: CASSVGAGMGHGYTF
V gene: TRBV5-1; D gene: .; J gene: TRBJ2-1; CDR3 protein: CAGSMRRGSPYNEQFF
V gene: TRBV19; D gene: .; J gene: TRBJ1-1; CDR3 protein: CASSTSWGGRGTEAFF
V gene: TRBV27; D gene: .; J gene: TRBJ1-1; CDR3 protein: CASRRSRSMNTEAFF
V gene: TRBV5-1; D gene: .; J gene: TRBJ2-3; CDR3 protein: CASSEVLVYTDTQYF
V gene: TRBV30; D gene: .; J gene: TRBJ2-3; CDR3 protein: CAWSDPAEVRPDTQYF
V gene: TRBV27; D gene: .; J gene: TRBJ2-1; CDR3 protein: CASSLPEASYNEQFF
V gene: TRBV30; D gene: .; J gene: TRBJ1-2; CDR3 protein: CAWSVSLRTVNYGYTF
V gene: TRBV5-1; D gene: TRBD1; J gene: TRBJ1-5; CDR3 protein: CASSMDRGPGRKRYSNQPQHF
V gene: TRBV30; D gene: .; J gene: TRBJ2-7; CDR3 protein: CAWSIKGPGASYEQYF
V gene: TRBV6-5; D gene: .; J gene: TRBJ1-2; CDR3 protein: CASSYMGSNYGYTF
V gene: TRBV7-2; D gene: TRBD2; J gene: TRBJ2-7; CDR3 protein: CASHPQRESYEQYF
V gene: TRBV30; D gene: TRBD1; J gene: TRBJ2-5; CDR3 protein: CAWSRQGMETQYF